This TCR beta chain was obtained from a study of shared clonotypes between healthy human individuals. None of the donors, who were healthy HIV-negative adults, had recently had acute infections or vaccinations. Germline values: CDR1 SGHRS, CDR2 YFSETQ. Trimming cost V 4 bases and J 5 bases, with 20 bases left between them. This CDR3 spans 16 amino acids. Running of the assay took place at deep level. Sequencing was performed with immunoSEQ multiplex PCR; in TCRdb, only in-frame clones are kept and a portion is missing. Among over 2 million clones listed, 92% were seen once. The chain carries TRBV5-1 and TRBJ2-3, with D perhaps TRBD1 or TRBD2 (5 bases each). The specimen sequenced was naive CD4+ T cells from PBMCs. As for subset: CD45RA+ positively selected. The TCR was taken from a young man in good health. Some clones in this sample may be carry-over from other donors' samples. The CDR3 protein is CASSPQGVGPGDTQYF. CDR3 nucleotides: TGCGCCAGCAGCCCCCAGGGAGTGGGTCCAGGAGATACGCAGTATTTT.